This T cell receptor beta chain originates from a study of cytomegalovirus exposure and HLA in healthy donors (dated by TCRdb to about 2017). Study-level background: According to an earlier analysis of 587 of the donors, about 180 million T cells yielded 117 million unique TCR beta sequences and about 300 Gb of sequence data. An early release that covered 640 HLA-typed donors contained approximately 300 gigabases of sequencing data and tens of millions of unique TCR sequences. Donor age, sex, ethnicity and CMV serostatus were compiled alongside the repertoire data. In the later analysis, no new phenotypic data were used to find candidate immune exposures; instead, reliance was placed on TCR beta sequences and their occurrence across donors. The genetic ancestry cluster associated with self-reported Caucasian donors included about 84% of the roughly 400 genotyped donors. Along with the 666-subject first cohort, a separate validation cohort of more than 90 different subjects was used. The study was designed to test whether signatures of past pathogen exposure could be identified by cataloging public T cell receptors. Both class I and class II loci were covered by HLA typing, at four-digit resolution. In a later genetic analysis, genome-wide SNP genotypes for 398 of the 666 donors were used, and that subset was treated as a discovery cohort. Because of strong linkage in the cohort, a few DR-DQ haplotypes were treated as single units for association and clustering. Every repertoire in the discovery cohort had been generated on one and the same sequencing platform. The study used immunosequencing to profile the T cell repertoires of some 600 subjects and linked those repertoires to cytomegalovirus serostatus. A later analysis re-examined previously published TCR beta repertoires from 600 to 700 donors and added high-resolution HLA genotyping to investigate patterns of TCR occurrence. To predict cytomegalovirus infection status, the study brought together high-throughput TCR immunosequencing, statistical association of individual TCRs with disease status, and machine learning. Across approximately 400 genotyped donors of the cohort, an average of approximately 240,000 unique TCR beta nucleotide sequences per donor were sequenced, and roughly 17% of those sequences were non-productive. An earlier analysis of some 500 of the donors applied high-throughput TCR beta sequencing to assess whether each TCR beta V gene segment acted as functional or pseudogenic. Typing coverage varied by locus: roughly 629-640 donors for A, B, C, DRB1 and DQB1; approximately 560 for DQA1; more than 600 for DPA1; approximately 490 for DPB1.

Libraries were constructed by the immunoSEQ multiplex PCR assay. For the multiplex PCR, a mixture combining 60 forward primers for TCR Vbeta segments and 13 reverse primers for TCR Jbeta segments was used. The CDR3 region of rearranged TCR beta genes was amplified from genomic DNA by a multiplex PCR assay. Amplified TCR beta libraries were sequenced as 87-base-pair reads on the Illumina HiSeq System. As for the original processing: A later analysis tallied 80 million to 95 million unique TCR beta chains across the 700 or so repertoires, and approximately 12 million of those chains were shared by two or more donors. Raw reads were error-corrected and collapsed into unique sequences with a nearest-neighbor algorithm that merged closely related sequences to remove PCR and sequencing errors. To assign V, D and J gene segments, CDR3 sequences were aligned to IMGT reference sequences. For a sequence to be retained, a match of at least six nucleotides to both a V gene segment and a J gene segment was required. A rearrangement counted as productive if the CDR3 had no stop codons and remained in frame with V and J, and every other rearrangement counted as non-productive. CDR3 was defined according to IMGT convention as the region running from the second conserved V-encoded cysteine to the conserved J-encoded phenylalanine. Sequences without an unambiguous match to a single V gene segment were excluded from the earlier analysis of about 600 of the donors. In an earlier analysis of around 600 of the donors, V segments were called functional above 56.7% productive rearrangements and were called segregating when the between-donor standard deviation exceeded 5%. A statistical classification framework was built for diagnosing cytomegalovirus status from the catalog of TCR beta chain sequences. A later analysis assigned V and J genes by comparing TCR nucleotide sequences with IMGT/GENE-DB human TR gene sequences. In a later analysis, CDR3 sequences and most-parsimonious VDJ recombination scenarios were assigned using the TCRdist pipeline. In a later analysis, every TCR beta chain was defined by the combination of its CDR3 amino acid sequence and its V-gene family, and reads without a unique V-gene family were dropped. As a way to deal with suspected cross-contamination and a sequencing artifact, a later analysis dropped roughly 600 nucleotide sequences that were highly shared and had low generation probability. For each public chain, a later analysis derived a clonal expansion index from normalized ranks of inferred template counts within each repertoire. Generation probabilities in a later analysis came from a VDJ recombination model fitted to out-of-frame rearrangements, and those results were checked against IGoR. Hypergeometric tests were used in a later analysis to score TCR-TCR, TCR-HLA and TCR-CMV co-occurrence, with a repertoire-size bias correction applied to the TCR pairs. A later analysis estimated false discovery rates by permuting HLA or CMV assignments 20 times. In a later analysis, co-occurring TCRs were grouped using DBSCAN, with TCRdist sequence similarity added in when clustering inside HLA-allele-positive subsets. Repertoires with fewer than 30,000 or more than 120,000 public chains, plus five repertoires with anomalous nucleotide sharing, were excluded from co-occurrence clustering. What TCRdb holds here is the immuneACCESS table cut down to in-frame rearrangements. Part of the clones is not present; checked against another copy, under half of the missing clones reflect an unresolved V gene, and the others are unexplained. V, J and clone size are taken as reported in that table, and D and trimming were inferred from the DNA itself. For this sample the table gives under 250,000 clones, of which approximately 82% were detected only once. Of the sample, approximately 3.9% falls within the top ten clones.

The research as a whole found: In both the original and validation cohorts, the classifier was reported to diagnose cytomegalovirus status with high specificity and sensitivity. A later genetic analysis associated a missense DCLRE1C variant with V-gene and J-gene trimming of TCR beta chains, and an independent cohort replicated the association. The study gave a list of around 170 TCR beta chains associated with cytomegalovirus. In a later analysis, some 17,000 TCR beta sequences were associated with specific HLA alleles at a false discovery rate of 0.05. Presence/absence analyses assumed roughly uniform sequencing depth across donors, an assumption that may not hold. An earlier analysis of approximately 530 of the donors showed that most TCR beta V segments appeared in productive rearrangements either about 87% or about 30% of the time, which broadly matched IMGT annotations. In a later analysis, the rate of TCR association differed among HLA loci, with DRB1 alleles having the most associated TCRs and HLA-C alleles having the fewest. The only immune exposure information available for the cohort was CMV serostatus. A later genetic analysis reported fewer N-insertions in productive TCRs among donors in an Asian-associated ancestry cluster than the 666-donor mean. This cohort had only TCR beta chains sequenced, and the lack of alpha or paired-chain data limited which features could be detected. Linkage disequilibrium might explain the correlated functional status among segregating V segments, but an unknown experimental factor could not be ruled out. In a later analysis, HLA-associated TCR beta chains showed more clonal expansion and lower generation probabilities than non-associated chains that were equally common. Most TCR sequences were seen in very few donors, while some public TCRs were found in many individuals. A further reported finding was that TCR beta sequences accurately predicted the HLA-A and HLA-B alleles for most subjects in the first cohort. Three of the identified cytomegalovirus-associated TCR beta chains were confirmed in vitro to be specific for cytomegalovirus antigens. In a later analysis, several top co-occurrence clusters were reported to appear linked to parvovirus B19, influenza, CMV and Epstein-Barr virus. When HLA alleles, especially DR and DQ, strongly co-occurred, attributing TCR associations to individual alleles was difficult. According to the authors, the approach could potentially be generalized to other disease states and immunological phenotypes. The 87-base-pair reads could not distinguish some IMGT-functional V segments, including TRBV6-2 and TRBV6-3, so those segments were excluded. Most CMV-associated TCR beta chains appeared to be HLA-restricted in a later analysis, and the HLA associations seemed to be driven largely by CMV exposure. Because counts were too low, about 18 rarely observed V segments, including chromosome 9 orphons, were left out of the earlier analysis of several hundred of the donors. A cluster of highly shared sequence variants was judged likely to be a technical artifact of the sequencing pipeline. HLA typing was unavailable for some donors at each locus, so association tests used only the typed subset.

As for this clone: Its antigen target is currently unknown. A junction boundary mismatches the germline segment, possibly from a read error.

In total, roughly 710 healthy bone marrow donors made up the cohort. At the time of sampling, every cohort member was nominally healthy, though immune exposures that went unrecorded were likely present. The donor tested CMV seronegative, placing the donor among the roughly 350 seronegative members of the cohort. A peripheral blood sample was provided by each donor, and peripheral blood mononuclear cells were used for TCR beta sequencing. The Qiagen DNeasy Blood Extraction Kit was used to extract genomic DNA from the blood cell samples. CDR1 and CDR2, per the germline V gene, are MNHEY and SVGAGI. Spanning cysteine to phenylalanine, the CDR3 consists of 15 amino acids. Only the CDR3 part of the read is kept: 45 bases, read in frame from the first base.

The receptor was isolated from a male donor in good health and CMV-seronegative. Recombination joined TRBV6-5 with TRBJ2-1; no D gene call is confident. Sequencing used PBMCs. The DNA sequence is TGTGCCAGCAGTCCGACCGCGGCCCCCTACGATGAGCAGTTCTTC. This translates into CASSPTAAPYDEQFF.